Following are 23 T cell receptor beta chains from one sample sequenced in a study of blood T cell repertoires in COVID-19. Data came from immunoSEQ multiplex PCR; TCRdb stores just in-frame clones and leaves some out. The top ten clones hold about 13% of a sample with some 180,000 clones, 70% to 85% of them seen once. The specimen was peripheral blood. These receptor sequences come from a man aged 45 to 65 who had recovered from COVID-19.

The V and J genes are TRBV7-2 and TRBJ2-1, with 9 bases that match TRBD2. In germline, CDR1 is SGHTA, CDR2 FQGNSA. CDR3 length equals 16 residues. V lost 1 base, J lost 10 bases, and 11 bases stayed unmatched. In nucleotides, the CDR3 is TGTGCCAGCAGCTTAGAGCGCGGGAGGGCCGCGGGGGAGCAGTTCTTC. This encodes CASSLERGRAAGEQFF. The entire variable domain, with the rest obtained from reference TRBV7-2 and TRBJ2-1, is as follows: GAGVSQSPSNKVTEKGKDVELRCDPISGHTALYWYRQSLGQGLEFLIYFQGNSAPDKSGLPSDRFSAERTGGSVSTLTIQRTQQEDSAVYLCASSLERGRAAGEQFFGPGTRLTVL.

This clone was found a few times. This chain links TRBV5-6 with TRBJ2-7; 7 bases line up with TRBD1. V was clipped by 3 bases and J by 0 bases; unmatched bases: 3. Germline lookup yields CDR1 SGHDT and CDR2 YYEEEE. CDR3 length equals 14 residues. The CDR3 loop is CASSYDRASYEQYF. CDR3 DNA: TGTGCCAGCAGCTACGACAGGGCCTCCTACGAGCAGTACTTC.

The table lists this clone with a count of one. CDR3 nucleotide sequence: TGTGCCAGCAGCCGACTAGCGGGAGGGCCGAATGAGCAGTTCTTC. This gives the protein CASSRLAGGPNEQFF. The genes are TRBV7-3 and TRBJ2-1, with 14 nucleotides matching TRBD2. Trimming at V came to 5 bases and at J to 7 bases, leaving 4 bases not matched to a gene. The CDR3 sequence is 15 residues long. Germline assignment: CDR1 SGHTA and CDR2 FQGTGA.

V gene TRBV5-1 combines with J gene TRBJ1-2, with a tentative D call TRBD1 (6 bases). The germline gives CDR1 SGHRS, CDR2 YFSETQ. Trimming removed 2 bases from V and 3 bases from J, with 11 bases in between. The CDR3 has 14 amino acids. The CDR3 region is CASSLEQGYYGYTF. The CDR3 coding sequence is TGCGCCAGCAGCTTAGAACAGGGTTACTATGGCTACACCTTC. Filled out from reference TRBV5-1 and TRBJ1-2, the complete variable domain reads KAGVTQTPRYLIKTRGQQVTLSCSPISGHRSVSWYQQTPGQGLQFLFEYFSETQRNKGNFPGRFSGRQFSNSRSEMNVSTLELGDSALYLCASSLEQGYYGYTFGSGTRLTVV.

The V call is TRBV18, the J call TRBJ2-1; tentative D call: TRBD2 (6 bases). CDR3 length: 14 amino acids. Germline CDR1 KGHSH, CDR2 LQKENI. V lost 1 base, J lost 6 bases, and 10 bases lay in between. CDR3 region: CASSPQAGFNEQFF. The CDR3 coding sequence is TGTGCCAGCTCACCACAGGCGGGGTTCAATGAGCAGTTCTTC.

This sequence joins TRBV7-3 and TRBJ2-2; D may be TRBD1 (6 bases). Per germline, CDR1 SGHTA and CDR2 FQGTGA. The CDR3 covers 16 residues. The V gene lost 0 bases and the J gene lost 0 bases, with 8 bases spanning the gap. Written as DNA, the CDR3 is TGTGCCAGCAGCTTAACCGCAGGGGCGAACACCGGGGAGCTGTTTTTT. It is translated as CASSLTAGANTGELFF.

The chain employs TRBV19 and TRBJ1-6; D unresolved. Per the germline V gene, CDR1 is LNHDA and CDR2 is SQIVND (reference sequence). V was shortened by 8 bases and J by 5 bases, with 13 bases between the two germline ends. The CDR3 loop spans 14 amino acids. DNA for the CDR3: TGTGCCAGTCAGCGGTACGGGAATAATTCACCCCTCCACTTT. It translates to CASQRYGNNSPLHF.

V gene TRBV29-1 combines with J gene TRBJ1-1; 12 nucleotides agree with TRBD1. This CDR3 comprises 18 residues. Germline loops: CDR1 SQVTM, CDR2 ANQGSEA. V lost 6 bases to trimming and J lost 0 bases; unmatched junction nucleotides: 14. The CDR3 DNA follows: TGCAGCGTGAGGGGCCGGGACAGGGGGCAAGGGGTGAACACTGAAGCTTTCTTT. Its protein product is CSVRGRDRGQGVNTEAFF. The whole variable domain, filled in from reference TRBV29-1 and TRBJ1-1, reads SAVISQKPSRDICQRGTSLTIQCQVDSQVTMMFWYRQQPGQSLTLIATANQGSEATYESGFVIDKFPISRPNLTFSTLTVSNMSPEDSSIYLCSVRGRDRGQGVNTEAFFGQGTRLTVV.

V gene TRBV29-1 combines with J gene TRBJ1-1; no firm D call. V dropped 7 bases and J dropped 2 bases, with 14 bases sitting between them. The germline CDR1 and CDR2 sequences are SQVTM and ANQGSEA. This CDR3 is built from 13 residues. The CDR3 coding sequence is TGCAGCGCCGTGCACAATATCAACACTGAAGCTTTCTTT. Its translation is CSAVHNINTEAFF.

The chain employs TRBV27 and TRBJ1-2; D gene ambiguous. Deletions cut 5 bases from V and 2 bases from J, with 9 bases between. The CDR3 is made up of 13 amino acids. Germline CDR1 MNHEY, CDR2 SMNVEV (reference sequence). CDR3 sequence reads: CASSPYSNYGYTF. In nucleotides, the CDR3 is TGTGCCAGCAGTCCGTATAGCAACTATGGCTACACCTTC.

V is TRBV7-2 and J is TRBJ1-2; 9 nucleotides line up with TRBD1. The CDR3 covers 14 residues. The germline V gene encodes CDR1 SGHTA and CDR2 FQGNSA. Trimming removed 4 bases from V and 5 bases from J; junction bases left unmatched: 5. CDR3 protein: CASSYGGTGYGYTF. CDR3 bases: TGTGCCAGCAGCTATGGGGGGACAGGGTATGGCTACACCTTC.

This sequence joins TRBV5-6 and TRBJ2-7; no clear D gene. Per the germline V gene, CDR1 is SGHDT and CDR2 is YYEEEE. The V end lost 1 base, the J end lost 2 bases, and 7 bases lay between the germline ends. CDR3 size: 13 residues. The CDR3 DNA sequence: TGTGCCAGCAGCTTGCTTCTAGCCTACGAGCAGTACTTC. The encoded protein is CASSLLLAYEQYF.

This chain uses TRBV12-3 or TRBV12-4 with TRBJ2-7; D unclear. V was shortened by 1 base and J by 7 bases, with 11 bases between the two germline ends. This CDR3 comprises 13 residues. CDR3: CASSLGPGSEQYF. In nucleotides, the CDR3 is TGTGCCAGCAGTTTAGGCCCCGGGTCAGAGCAGTACTTC.

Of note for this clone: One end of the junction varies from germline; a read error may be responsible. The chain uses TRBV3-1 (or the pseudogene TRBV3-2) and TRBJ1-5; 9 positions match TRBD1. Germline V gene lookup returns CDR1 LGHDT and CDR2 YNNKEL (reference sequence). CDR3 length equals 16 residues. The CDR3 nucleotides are TGTGCCAGCAGCGAAGACAGGGGGTATAGCAATCAGCCCCAGCATTTT. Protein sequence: CASSEDRGYSNQPQHF.

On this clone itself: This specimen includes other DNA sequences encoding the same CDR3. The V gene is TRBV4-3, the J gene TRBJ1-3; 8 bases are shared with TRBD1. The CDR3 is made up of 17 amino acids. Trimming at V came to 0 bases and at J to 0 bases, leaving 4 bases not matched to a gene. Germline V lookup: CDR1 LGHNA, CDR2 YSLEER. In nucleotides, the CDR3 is TGCGCCAGCAGCCAAGAGCGACAGGGGAGCTCTGGAAACACCATATATTTT. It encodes CASSQERQGSSGNTIYF.

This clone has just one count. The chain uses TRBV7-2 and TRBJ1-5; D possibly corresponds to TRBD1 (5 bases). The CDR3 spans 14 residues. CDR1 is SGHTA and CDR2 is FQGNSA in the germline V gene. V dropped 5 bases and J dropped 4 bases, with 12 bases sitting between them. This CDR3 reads CASSEVGGNQPQHF. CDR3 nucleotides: TGTGCCAGCAGCGAAGTGGGGGGGAATCAGCCCCAGCATTTT. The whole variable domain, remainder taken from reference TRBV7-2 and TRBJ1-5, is GAGVSQSPSNKVTEKGKDVELRCDPISGHTALYWYRQSLGQGLEFLIYFQGNSAPDKSGLPSDRFSAERTGGSVSTLTIQRTQQEDSAVYLCASSEVGGNQPQHFGDGTRLSIL.

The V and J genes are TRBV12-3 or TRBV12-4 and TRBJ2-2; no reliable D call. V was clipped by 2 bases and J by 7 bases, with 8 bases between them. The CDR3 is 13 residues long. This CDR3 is CASSLLSRGELFF. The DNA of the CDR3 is TGTGCCAGCAGTTTACTCAGTCGCGGGGAGCTGTTTTTT.

The CDR3 loop reads CASSLGDRGTHEQYF. The CDR3 coding sequence is TGCGCCAGCAGCTTGGGGGACAGGGGGACGCACGAGCAGTACTTC. The gene calls are TRBV5-1 and TRBJ2-7, with 11 bases lining up with TRBD1. V gave up 0 bases and J gave up 5 bases; unmatched junction bases: 4. This CDR3 is built from 15 residues. CDR1 is SGHRS and CDR2 is YFSETQ in the germline V gene.

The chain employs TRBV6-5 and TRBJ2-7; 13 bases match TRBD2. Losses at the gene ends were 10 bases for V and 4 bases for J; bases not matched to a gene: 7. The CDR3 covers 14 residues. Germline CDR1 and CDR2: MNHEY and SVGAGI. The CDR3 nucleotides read TGTGCCACAGCGGGACTAGCGGGAATTTACGAGCAGTACTTC. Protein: CATAGLAGIYEQYF.

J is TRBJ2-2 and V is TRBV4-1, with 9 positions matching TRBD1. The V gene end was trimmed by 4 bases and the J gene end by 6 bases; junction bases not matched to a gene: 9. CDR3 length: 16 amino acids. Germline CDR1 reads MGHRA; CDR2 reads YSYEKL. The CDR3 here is CASSRRQGGGAGELFF. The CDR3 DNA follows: TGCGCCAGCAGCCGAAGACAGGGGGGCGGGGCCGGGGAGCTGTTTTTT.

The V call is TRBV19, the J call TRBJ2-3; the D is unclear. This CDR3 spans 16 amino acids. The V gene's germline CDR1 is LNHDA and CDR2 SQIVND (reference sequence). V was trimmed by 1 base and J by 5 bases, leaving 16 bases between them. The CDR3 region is CASSIALLATLDTQYF. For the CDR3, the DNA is TGTGCCAGTAGTATAGCACTTCTCGCAACCCTAGATACGCAGTATTTT.

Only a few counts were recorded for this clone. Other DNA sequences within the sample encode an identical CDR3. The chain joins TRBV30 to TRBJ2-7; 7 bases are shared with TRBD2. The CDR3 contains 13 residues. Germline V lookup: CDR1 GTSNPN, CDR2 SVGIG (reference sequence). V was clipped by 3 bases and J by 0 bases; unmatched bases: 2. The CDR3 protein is CAWSGLGSYEQYF. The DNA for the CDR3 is TGTGCCTGGAGCGGACTAGGCTCCTACGAGCAGTACTTC.

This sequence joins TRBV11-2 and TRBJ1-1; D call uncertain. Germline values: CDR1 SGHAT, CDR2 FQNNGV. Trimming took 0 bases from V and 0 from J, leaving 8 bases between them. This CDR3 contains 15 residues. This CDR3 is CASSLEASMNTEAFF. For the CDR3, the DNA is TGTGCCAGCAGCTTAGAGGCAAGTATGAACACTGAAGCTTTCTTT.